A selection of T cell receptor beta chains follows, all from one sample in a study of cytomegalovirus exposure and HLA in healthy donors. Libraries were prepared by immunoSEQ multiplex PCR; TCRdb keeps only in-frame clonotypes and omits some of them. The data show 180,000 or so clones, about three quarters seen once. Input material: PBMCs. These receptors were obtained from a man aged 18 to 35 in good health and CMV-seronegative. Each CDR3 is given with its conserved first and last residue. D genes are given only for firm matches. Expanded clones get a size class; other rows say once, few or many, or leave the size out.

cdr3_nt: TGTGCCAGTGGTGGACAACCAACCCCGTTTTTT
cdr3_aa: CASGGQPTPFF
d_call: -
j_call: TRBJ1-4
clone_size: -
v_call: TRBV28

cdr3_nt: TGTGCCAGCAGCTTGTGGACAGGGGGCAGGGGCTATAACTCACCCCTCCACTTT
cdr3_aa: CASSLWTGGRGYNSPLHF
d_call: TRBD1
j_call: TRBJ1-6
clone_size: -
v_call: TRBV5-6

cdr3_nt: TGTGCCAGTAGTATGGCGCAGGGTACGCAGTATTTT
cdr3_aa: CASSMAQGTQYF
d_call: -
j_call: TRBJ2-3
clone_size: few
v_call: TRBV19

cdr3_nt: TGTGCCAGCAGAAGGACTAGCGGGAGAGATGAGCAGTTCTTC
cdr3_aa: CASRRTSGRDEQFF
d_call: TRBD2
j_call: TRBJ2-1
clone_size: -
v_call: TRBV11-3

cdr3_nt: TGTGCCAGCAGTCTGAACGGGGGGGCCCGTAATACGCAGTATTTT
cdr3_aa: CASSLNGGARNTQYF
d_call: TRBD2
j_call: TRBJ2-3
clone_size: -
v_call: TRBV4-2

cdr3_nt: TGTGCCATCAGTGAGCGGGCCGCCCAACCGGGACAGGGGATTCTCACCTTC
cdr3_aa: CAISERAAQPGQGILTF
d_call: TRBD1
j_call: TRBJ1-2
clone_size: -
v_call: TRBV10-3

cdr3_nt: TGTGCCAGCAGCTTAGGACAACTTAACTATGGCTACACCTTC
cdr3_aa: CASSLGQLNYGYTF
d_call: -
j_call: TRBJ1-2
clone_size: -
v_call: TRBV7-2

cdr3_nt: TGCGCCAGCAGCCCCAGGGGGCTGAAAGTCGGCTACACCTTC
cdr3_aa: CASSPRGLKVGYTF
d_call: TRBD1
j_call: TRBJ1-2
clone_size: -
v_call: TRBV4-3

cdr3_nt: TGCAGCGTTTTAGACAGGGAGGACGAAAAACTGTTTTTT
cdr3_aa: CSVLDREDEKLFF
d_call: TRBD1
j_call: TRBJ1-4
clone_size: -
v_call: TRBV29-1

cdr3_nt: TGCGCCAGCAGCCAAGATCTACGGGATCTGGGCACCGGGGAGCTGTTTTTT
cdr3_aa: CASSQDLRDLGTGELFF
d_call: -
j_call: TRBJ2-2
clone_size: few
v_call: TRBV4-1

cdr3_nt: TGTGCCAGCAGTGAATTTACTAGCGGGGGGGCAGGTGAGCAGTACTTC
cdr3_aa: CASSEFTSGGAGEQYF
d_call: TRBD2
j_call: TRBJ2-7
clone_size: few
v_call: TRBV6-1

cdr3_nt: TGTGCCAGCAGCCGTTCAGGGGTTAGCAATCAGCCCCAGCATTTT
cdr3_aa: CASSRSGVSNQPQHF
d_call: -
j_call: TRBJ1-5
clone_size: -
v_call: TRBV11-3